The 25 T cell receptor beta chains in this list originate from one sample, sequenced in a study of Graves' ophthalmopathy and Graves' hyperthyroidism. RNA transcripts yielded amplified TCR beta CDR3 regions. In the first round, RT-PCR was carried out with HTBI primers, and a multiplex PCR formed the second round. Each CDR3 protein gets one entry after TCRdb re-called the multiplex PCR reads with MiXCR. The sample has some 1.1 million distinct CDR3 sequences, about two fifths seen once; the top ten hold 8.5% to 14%. Material for sequencing was peripheral blood or thyroid tissue (not recorded which). These receptors came from an adult man with Graves' hyperthyroidism.

The rearrangement joins TRBV4-1 to TRBJ2-2, with D possibly matching TRBD2 (6 bases). V was cut by 0 bases and J by 4 bases, with 12 bases left in between. This CDR3 is built from 16 residues. Germline CDR1 and CDR2: MGHRA and YSYEKL. CDR3 sequence: CASSQDGGAPTGELFF. CDR3 bases: TGCGCCAGCAGCCAAGATGGCGGGGCGCCCACCGGGGAGCTGTTTTTT.

This chain links TRBV7-6 with TRBJ2-7; D not resolved. The CDR3 runs to 16 residues. Germline CDR1 and CDR2: SGHVS and FNYEAQ. The V end lost 2 bases, the J end lost 5 bases, and 19 bases lay between the germline ends. The CDR3 nucleotides are TGTGCCAGCAGCTTATCATCTGGGGTTCAATTCAACGAGCAGTACTTC. Translated: CASSLSSGVQFNEQYF.

CDR3 sequence: CASNQLGGPEAFF. The CDR3 region has the DNA TGTGCCAGCAACCAATTAGGGGGTCCTGAAGCTTTCTTT. The chain recombines TRBV28 with TRBJ1-1; a possible D gene is TRBD1 (6 bases). The germline CDR1 and CDR2 sequences are MDHEN and SYDVKM. This CDR3 is built from 13 residues. V shed 7 bases and J shed 6 bases, with 15 bases lying between them.

Comment on this clonotype: Possible read error: a much larger clone is one base away. CDR3 sequence: CASSLDRLSYEQYF. The CDR3, as DNA: TGTGCCAGCAGCTTAGACAGGCTCTCCTACGAGCAGTACTTC. V usage is TRBV7-9 and J usage is TRBJ2-7; possible D gene TRBD1, 5 bases. Per the germline V gene, CDR1 is SEHNR and CDR2 is FQNEAQ (reference sequence). Trimming cost V 1 base and J 0 bases, with 7 bases left between them. The CDR3 has 14 amino acids.

The chain recombines TRBV30 with TRBJ2-2; 8 bases fit TRBD1. The length of the CDR3 is 13 residues. The trim removed 5 bases at V and 5 bases at J, leaving 4 bases unmatched. The V gene's germline CDR1 is GTSNPN and CDR2 SVGIG (reference sequence). CDR3 in DNA: TGTGCCTGGCTCTACAGGGGGACCGGGGAGCTGTTTTTT. The encoded protein is CAWLYRGTGELFF.

This clonotype has a handful of counts. The genes are TRBV3-1 and TRBJ1-6; D call uncertain. From germline, CDR1 is LGHDT and CDR2 YNNKEL (reference sequence). The CDR3 runs to 17 residues. V was pared by 0 bases and J by 2 bases, with 11 bases between. The CDR3 reads CASSQDQRPTYNSPLHF. The CDR3 coding sequence is TGTGCCAGCAGCCAAGATCAAAGGCCTACCTATAATTCACCCCTCCACTTT.

The rearrangement uses TRBV12-3 or TRBV12-4 and TRBJ1-2, with D unresolved. The CDR3 has 16 residues. Trimming stripped 1 base from V and 0 bases from J, with 12 bases between. CDR3 nucleotide sequence: TGTGCCAGCAGTTTAGAGGGCCGGGTGGCTAACTATGGCTACACCTTC. Translating gives CASSLEGRVANYGYTF.

The genes are TRBV6-6 and TRBJ1-2, with TRBD1 as a possible D gene (6 bases). The CDR3 is 14 amino acids. CDR1 is MNHNY and CDR2 is SVGAGI in the germline V gene (reference sequence). V lost 0 bases and J 5 bases, leaving 10 bases between the germline ends. CDR3 region: CASSYSGAFYGYTF. In nucleotides, the CDR3 is TGTGCCAGCAGTTACTCGGGGGCGTTTTATGGCTACACCTTC.

This rearrangement joins TRBV5-5 to TRBJ2-3, with D perhaps matching TRBD1 (6 bases). Germline assignment: CDR1 SGHKS and CDR2 YYEKEE (reference sequence). The length of the CDR3 is 14 residues. Trimming pared 6 bases from V and 4 bases from J, leaving 15 bases between. The CDR3 DNA follows: TGTGCCAGCACCAATACACAGGGCCCAGATACGCAGTATTTT. It yields the protein CASTNTQGPDTQYF.

This clonotype has only a few counts. The chain couples TRBV28 to TRBJ1-1; the match to TRBD1 covers 7 bases. V shed 4 bases, J shed 1 base, and the junction held 3 bases outside the gene matches. Germline CDR1 and CDR2: MDHEN and SYDVKM. The CDR3 totals 14 residues. The CDR3 sequence is CASSWDSPNTEAFF. The CDR3 coding sequence is TGTGCCAGCAGTTGGGACAGCCCGAACACTGAAGCTTTCTTT.

This clonotype has a single count. The chain is built from TRBV3-1 and TRBJ2-2; D unresolved. There are 14 residues in the CDR3. From germline, CDR1 is LGHDT and CDR2 YNNKEL (reference sequence). V was shortened by 0 bases and J by 8 bases, with 10 bases between the two germline ends. The chain's CDR3 is CASSQDPRSGELFF. In nucleotides, the CDR3 is TGTGCCAGCAGCCAAGACCCTCGGAGTGGGGAGCTGTTTTTT.

This clonotype was picked up a small number of times. This sequence joins TRBV28 and TRBJ1-2, with a weak D call TRBD1 (6 bases). The V and J ends lost 6 bases and 5 bases respectively, with 16 bases between them. The CDR3 length is 14 residues. The germline CDR1 and CDR2 sequences are MDHEN and SYDVKM. The CDR3 reads CASRLGGTKYGYTF. In DNA, the CDR3 is TGTGCCAGCAGGCTGGGCGGGACAAAGTATGGCTACACCTTC.

The genes are TRBV24-1 and TRBJ1-5, with D possibly being TRBD1 (5 bases). The CDR3 spans 16 residues. The germline V gene has CDR1 KGHDR and CDR2 SFDVKD. V was shortened by 4 bases and J by 5 bases, with 17 bases between the two germline ends. As DNA, the CDR3 is TGTGCCACCAGTGACACCAGAAGGACACCAGATCAGCCCCAGCATTTT. Protein product: CATSDTRRTPDQPQHF.

This chain uses TRBV10-3 with TRBJ1-2, with 8 positions matching TRBD1. This CDR3 has 15 amino acids. Germline V gene lookup returns CDR1 ENHRY and CDR2 SYGVKD. The V segment lost 0 bases and the J segment 5 bases; nucleotides outside the gene matches: 5. CDR3 sequence reads: CAISESSQGDYGYTF. The CDR3 DNA reads TGTGCCATCAGTGAGTCGTCACAGGGGGATTATGGCTACACCTTC.

There are a few counts of this clonotype. V gene TRBV28 combines with J gene TRBJ1-5; 8 bases line up with TRBD1. This CDR3 region has 16 residues. V lost 5 bases, J lost 1 base, and 7 bases stayed unmatched. Germline CDR1 and CDR2: MDHEN and SYDVKM. CDR3: CASSPRQGMSNQPQHF. CDR3 sequence (DNA): TGTGCCAGCAGTCCCAGACAGGGGATGAGCAATCAGCCCCAGCATTTT. Complete variable domain (other parts from reference TRBV28 and TRBJ1-5): DVKVTQSSRYLVKRTGEKVFLECVQDMDHENMFWYRQDPGLGLRLIYFSYDVKMKEKGDIPEGYSVSREKKERFSLILESASTNQTSMYLCASSPRQGMSNQPQHFGDGTRLSIL.

V is TRBV10-2 and J is TRBJ1-2; D unclear. The CDR3 sequence is 14 residues long. The germline CDR1 and CDR2 sequences are WSHSY and SAAADI. V was clipped by 2 bases and J by 5 bases, with 12 bases between them. CDR3 loop: CASSEPIGRYGYTF. CDR3 DNA: TGCGCCAGCAGTGAGCCAATTGGACGTTATGGCTACACCTTC.

Many counts were recorded for this clonotype. The chain combines TRBV2 with TRBJ2-7; D remains unclear. The CDR3 runs to 13 residues. V lost 4 bases, J lost 2 bases, and 9 bases lay in between. CDR1 is SNHLY, CDR2 FYNNEI, per germline. The CDR3 region is CASSVRLAYEQYF. In nucleotides, the CDR3 is TGTGCCAGCAGTGTACGCTTGGCCTACGAGCAGTACTTC. Full variable domain (missing parts from reference TRBV2 and TRBJ2-7): EPEVTQTPSHQVTQMGQEVILRCVPISNHLYFYWYRQILGQKVEFLVSFYNNEISEKSEIFDDQFSVERPDGSNFTLKIRSTKLEDSAMYFCASSVRLAYEQYFGPGTRLTVT.

The V and J genes are TRBV18 and TRBJ2-7; D might be TRBD1 (6 bases). The CDR3 is made up of 13 amino acids. Germline lookup yields CDR1 KGHSH and CDR2 LQKENI. V shed 3 bases and J shed 5 bases, with 11 bases lying between them. CDR3 amino acids: CASSPPGVDEQYF. Written as DNA, the CDR3 is TGTGCCAGCTCACCCCCAGGGGTGGACGAGCAGTACTTC.

This clonotype was seen many times. The J gene is TRBJ2-5, the V gene TRBV7-9; D gene uncertain. The V gene lost 5 bases and the J gene lost 5 bases, with 6 bases spanning the gap. Germline V gives CDR1 SEHNR, CDR2 FQNEAQ (reference sequence). The CDR3 consists of 11 residues. CDR3 DNA: TGTGCCAGCAGCCCCGCCGAGACCCAGTACTTC. It specifies CASSPAETQYF. The variable domain in full, with the rest retrieved from reference TRBV7-9 and TRBJ2-5, is DTGVSQNPRHKITKRGQNVTFRCDPISEHNRLYWYRQTLGQGPEFLTYFQNEAQLEKSRLLSDRFSAERPKGSFSTLEIQRTEQGDSAMYLCASSPAETQYFGPGTRLLVL.

On this clonotype: Lacking the conserved final phenylalanine or tryptophan, this CDR3 likely reflects a read error. No DNA is shown, since the ends of the CDR3 on it are uncertain; the CDR3 is the one TCRdb lists. The chain is built from TRBV10-3 and TRBJ1-3. Germline V CDR1 and CDR2: ENHRY, SYGVKD. The CDR3 is 8 residues long, counting both termini. The CDR3 reads CAISESIL.

V gene TRBV10-3 combines with J gene TRBJ2-7, with 13 bases fitting TRBD2. The CDR3 sequence is 15 residues long. The germline V gene has CDR1 ENHRY and CDR2 SYGVKD. J was trimmed by 7 bases and V by 10 bases; bases with no gene match: 13. The CDR3 is CATSPGLAGSLEQYF. The DNA of the CDR3 is TGTGCCACCTCCCCGGGACTAGCGGGAAGTCTGGAGCAGTACTTC.

This clonotype was detected many times. The chain combines TRBV13 with TRBJ1-2, with unresolved D. This CDR3 is built from 13 residues. The V end lost 3 bases, the J end lost 6 bases, and 11 bases lay between the germline ends. Germline values: CDR1 PRHDT, CDR2 FYEKMQ (reference sequence). CDR3 residues: CASSFPLGDGYTF. Here the CDR3 DNA reads TGTGCCAGCAGCTTTCCTCTAGGTGATGGCTACACCTTC.

V and J are TRBV2 and TRBJ1-5; the match to TRBD1 covers 7 bases. Trimming removed 6 bases from V and 0 bases from J; junction bases left unmatched: 11. CDR1 SNHLY and CDR2 FYNNEI come from the germline V gene. This CDR3 is built from 17 residues. The DNA of the CDR3 is TGTGCCAGCAGACACCGGGACAGTAGTTATAGCAATCAGCCCCAGCATTTT. It encodes CASRHRDSSYSNQPQHF.

The V and J genes are TRBV15 and TRBJ1-1; TRBD1 aligns across 8 bases. The trim removed 10 bases at V and 6 bases at J, leaving 13 bases unmatched. The CDR3 consists of 14 residues. CDR1 is LNHNV and CDR2 is YYDKDF in the germline V gene (reference sequence). In DNA, the CDR3 is TGTGCCAGCAGTTACTGGGCAGGGGGCCCTGAAGCTTTCTTT. As protein: CASSYWAGGPEAFF.

This clonotype appeared a few times. The chain recombines TRBV6-2 or TRBV6-3 with TRBJ2-7; TRBD1 agrees at 9 bases. The CDR3 is 15 residues long. J gave up 6 bases and V 8 bases, and 14 bases lay outside the gene matches. CDR1 MNHEY and CDR2 SVGEGT come from the germline V gene. CDR3 protein: CASERGGQGQGEQYF. Here the CDR3 DNA reads TGTGCCAGCGAACGAGGGGGACAGGGACAGGGCGAGCAGTACTTC.